The TCR beta chain under discussion was sequenced for a study of identifying expanded T cells in peripheral blood. The study, taken as a whole, reports: Approximately two-week clone count variance significantly increased as total template count grew.

Libraries were prepared by immunoSEQ multiplex PCR; TCRdb keeps only in-frame clonotypes and omits some of them. This table holds 85,000 to 100,000 clones, about 91% found once. CDR3 size: 14 residues. The ends were cut back, 1 base at V and 8 bases at J, with 12 bases in the middle. The germline V gene has CDR1 SGHNT and CDR2 YENEEA. To note about this clone: The antigen is unknown.

The clonotype originates from a person aged 18 to 69 in good health. This chain joins TRBV11-3 and TRBJ2-1; unclear D gene. The specimen was blood. The CDR3 nucleotides are TGTGCCAGCAGCTTAGGCTCTGTGGTTGATGAGCAGTTCTTC. The encoded protein is CASSLGSVVDEQFF.